These T cell receptor beta chains were read from a single sample in a study of blood T cell repertoires in COVID-19. Sequencing was performed with immunoSEQ multiplex PCR; in TCRdb, only in-frame clones are kept and a portion is missing. This sample has more than 200,000 clones; more than 75% occur once, and the top ten carry 11%. The sample was peripheral blood. The receptors originated from a man aged 50 to 60 with COVID-19, enrolled during active disease. Both conserved end residues are part of each CDR3. Each record gives: J gene, clone size, D gene, V gene, CDR3 DNA, CDR3 protein. A D gene is named only where the DNA matches it firmly. Rows may omit the clone size; those that give it use once, few, many or a size class.

TRBJ2-7 once TRBD2 TRBV30 TGTGCCTGGACTAGCGGGAACGAGCAGTACTTC CAWTSGNEQYF
TRBJ1-2 NA TRBD1 TRBV20-1 TGCAGTGCTGCGGGACAGCATGGCTACACCTTC CSAAGQHGYTF
TRBJ1-6 NA NA TRBV2 TGTGCCAGCAGTGAAGGGCTTTCTTCACCCCTCCACTTT CASSEGLSSPLHF
TRBJ2-5 few NA TRBV7-6 TGTGCCAGCACCACCGTTGGGGGGGCGGGAGAGACCCAGTACTTC CASTTVGGAGETQYF
TRBJ1-1 NA NA TRBV19 TGTGCCAGTACCGGCGGCCCTGAAGCTTTCTTT CASTGGPEAFF
TRBJ2-7 NA NA TRBV5-4 TGTGCCAGCAGCACAAGCGGATCATCCTCCTACGAGCAGTACTTC CASSTSGSSSYEQYF
TRBJ2-5 NA NA TRBV11-2 TGTGCCAGCAGCTTAGTTTTCGGTTCAGGGCGGGAGACCCAGTACTTC CASSLVFGSGRETQYF
TRBJ2-4 NA NA TRBV27 TGTGCCAGCAGTTTCACAGGGCCAGAAAACATTCAGTACTTC CASSFTGPENIQYF
TRBJ2-3 NA TRBD2 TRBV7-2 TGTGCCAGCAGCCCGCTACTAGCGGCGCAGTATTTT CASSPLLAAQYF
TRBJ2-7 few TRBD2 TRBV11-2 TGTGCCAGCAGCTTACGACTAGCGGCAAGCTCCTACGAGCAGTACTTC CASSLRLAASSYEQYF
TRBJ1-1 NA TRBD1 TRBV7-8 TGTGCCAGCAGCAAAAGAGGGGGCGCCCCTGAAGCTTTCTTT CASSKRGGAPEAFF
TRBJ2-1 once TRBD2 TRBV11-2 TGTGCCAGCAGCCGCCTTAGCGGGAGTTCCTACAATGAGCAGTTCTTC CASSRLSGSSYNEQFF
TRBJ2-7 once NA TRBV27 TGTGCCAGCAGTTTAGAGGGAAGGAGTTTTACGAAGCAGTACTTC CASSLEGRSFTKQYF
TRBJ1-4 NA NA TRBV6-5 TGTGCCAGCACCACCGCGGGAGGGGTTAATGAAAAACTGTTTTTT CASTTAGGVNEKLFF
TRBJ1-5 NA TRBD1 TRBV28 TGTGCCAGCAGATTTACAGGGGGCACGGGCAATCAGCCCCAGCATTTT CASRFTGGTGNQPQHF
TRBJ1-2 NA TRBD1 TRBV18 TGTGCCAGCTCACGTATCAGACAGGGTTACTATGGCTACACCTTC CASSRIRQGYYGYTF
TRBJ2-7 NA NA TRBV4-2 TGTGCCAGCAGCCCCCATGGGCAGCTTCTGGAGCAGTACTTC CASSPHGQLLEQYF
TRBJ2-2 NA TRBD1 TRBV7-3 TGTGCCAGCAGCTTAGGGACAGGGGGATACACCGGGGAGCTGTTTTTT CASSLGTGGYTGELFF
TRBJ2-2 few NA TRBV18 TGTGCCAGCTCACCGAGACAGTACACCGGGGAGCTGTTTTTT CASSPRQYTGELFF
TRBJ2-7 NA NA TRBV5-1 TGCGCCAGCTACCTTACCCCGGGGTCGCCTGAGCAGTACTTC CASYLTPGSPEQYF
TRBJ2-6 NA NA TRBV6-1 TGTGCCAGCAGTGAACGGGTGAACTCTGGGGCCAACGTCCTGACTTTC CASSERVNSGANVLTF
TRBJ2-4 NA NA TRBV28 TGTGCCAGCAACCTAGCCGGAAACATTCAGTACTTC CASNLAGNIQYF
TRBJ2-7 NA TRBD1 TRBV5-1 TGCGCCAGCACCCCCCTCGGGGCAGGGGGCACTTACGAGCAGTACTTC CASTPLGAGGTYEQYF
TRBJ1-6 NA TRBD1 TRBV19 TGTGCCAGTAGTACCATCGACAGGGACTTGAATTCACCCCTCCACTTT CASSTIDRDLNSPLHF
TRBJ2-7 few TRBD2 TRBV29-1 TGCAGCGTAGGTGGAGGACTAGGGTTCTCCTACGAGCAGTACTTC CSVGGGLGFSYEQYF
TRBJ2-7 NA TRBD2 TRBV5-6 TGTGCCAGCAGCCGACTAGCGGAGCAGTACTTC CASSRLAEQYF
TRBJ1-5 once NA TRBV28 TGTGCCAGCAGTTTACCAGATAATCAGCCCCAGCATTTT CASSLPDNQPQHF
TRBJ2-7 NA NA TRBV18 TGTGCCAGCGCAACCGGTTCGGCCTACGAGCAGTACTTC CASATGSAYEQYF
TRBJ1-6 NA NA TRBV5-1 TGCGCCAGCAGTGTGGACACCGATTCACCCCTCCACTTT CASSVDTDSPLHF
TRBJ1-3 NA NA TRBV30 TGTGCCTGGAGGGAGGTTGTCTGGTCTGGAAACACCATATATTTT CAWREVVWSGNTIYF
TRBJ2-3 once NA TRBV4-2 TGTGCCAGCAGCCCGCTAGCAGGCACAGATACGCAGTATTTT CASSPLAGTDTQYF
TRBJ1-2 once NA TRBV6-6 TGTGCCACGGGTGATGGGGGGAATGGCTACACCTTC CATGDGGNGYTF
TRBJ2-7 NA NA TRBV18 TGTGCCAGCTCTCCGGGGGAGTACGAGCAGTACTTC CASSPGEYEQYF
TRBJ2-7 NA NA TRBV7-8 TGTGCCAGCAGCCCGTGGGGCCCCTCCGACGAGCAGTACTTC CASSPWGPSDEQYF
TRBJ1-5 NA TRBD1 TRBV6-2/TRBV6-3 TGTGCCAGCAGTTTGAGACAGGGGGCGTTTCAGCCCCAGCATTTT CASSLRQGAFQPQHF
TRBJ1-2 few NA TRBV21-1 TGTGCCAGCAGCAAGGGAGGGCACCCTTTTTGTCGGTACACCTTC CASSKGGHPFCRYTF
TRBJ1-2 NA TRBD1 TRBV4-2 TGTGCCAGCAGCCAATTGACAGGGATTCGTGGCTACACCTTC CASSQLTGIRGYTF
TRBJ2-7 NA TRBD1 TRBV27 TGTGCCAGCAGTTCATGGGGACAGGGGGCGACCTACGAGCAGTACTTC CASSSWGQGATYEQYF
TRBJ1-3 NA NA TRBV7-9 TGTGCCAGCAGCTTACAGGGGAACTCTGGAAACACCATATATTTT CASSLQGNSGNTIYF
TRBJ2-7 once TRBD1 TRBV5-1 TGCGCCAGCAGCAGAGTGGGACAGGGAGTATTCGGGCAGTACTTC CASSRVGQGVFGQYF
TRBJ2-5 NA TRBD1 TRBV30 TGTGCCTGGAGTGTTAGGCGGGGACAGGGGGCCGGAGAGACCCAGTACTTC CAWSVRRGQGAGETQYF
TRBJ2-1 NA TRBD2 TRBV2 TGTGCCAGCATGGGTGCGGGAGGGGCCGGTGCTGAGCAGTTCTTC CASMGAGGAGAEQFF
TRBJ1-6 NA NA TRBV19 TGTGCCAGTAGTAATGGGGACACCAATAATTCACCCCTCCACTTT CASSNGDTNNSPLHF
TRBJ2-1 NA TRBD1 TRBV29-1 TGCAGCGTTGAACGACAGGGGGCCTACAATGAGCAGTTCTTC CSVERQGAYNEQFF
TRBJ1-1 NA TRBD1 TRBV6-7 TGTGCCAGCAGTTACTCGATGGCGACAGGGTGGGAGAACACTGAAGCTTTCTTT CASSYSMATGWENTEAFF
TRBJ2-7 few TRBD2 TRBV27 TGTGCCAGCAGTTGGGGAGGGAACAGTTACTCTTACGAGCAGTACTTC CASSWGGNSYSYEQYF
TRBJ1-2 once TRBD1 TRBV6-1 TGTGCCAGCAGTGAGACAGGGAACTATGGCTACACCTTC CASSETGNYGYTF
TRBJ2-3 NA TRBD2 TRBV10-2 TGCGCCAGCAGCGGACTAGCGGGGGCCAACACAGATACGCAGTATTTT CASSGLAGANTDTQYF
TRBJ1-3 NA TRBD1 TRBV5-6 TGTGCCAGCAGCTTGGGTCGACAGGGACTCGGAAACACCATATATTTT CASSLGRQGLGNTIYF
TRBJ1-2 NA NA TRBV21-1 TGTGCCAGCAGCTCCCGAAACGCCCCACAGATCAGATGCGACTATGGCTACACCTTC CASSSRNAPQIRCDYGYTF
TRBJ1-1 NA NA TRBV5-1 TGCGCCAGCAGGCTAGTTGAAAATGCTGAAGCTTTCTTT CASRLVENAEAFF
TRBJ2-7 NA TRBD2 TRBV6-4 TGTGCCAGCAGCACTACCAGGGACCTTCGGGAGGGCGAGCAGTACTTC CASSTTRDLREGEQYF
TRBJ1-2 NA NA TRBV9 TGTGCCAGCAGCGTAGTTGCCGACCCCCGGAGCTATGGCTACACCTTC CASSVVADPRSYGYTF
TRBJ1-5 NA TRBD1 TRBV5-1 TGCGCCAGCAGCCCAGGGGGCTTTGATCAGCCCCAGCATTTT CASSPGGFDQPQHF